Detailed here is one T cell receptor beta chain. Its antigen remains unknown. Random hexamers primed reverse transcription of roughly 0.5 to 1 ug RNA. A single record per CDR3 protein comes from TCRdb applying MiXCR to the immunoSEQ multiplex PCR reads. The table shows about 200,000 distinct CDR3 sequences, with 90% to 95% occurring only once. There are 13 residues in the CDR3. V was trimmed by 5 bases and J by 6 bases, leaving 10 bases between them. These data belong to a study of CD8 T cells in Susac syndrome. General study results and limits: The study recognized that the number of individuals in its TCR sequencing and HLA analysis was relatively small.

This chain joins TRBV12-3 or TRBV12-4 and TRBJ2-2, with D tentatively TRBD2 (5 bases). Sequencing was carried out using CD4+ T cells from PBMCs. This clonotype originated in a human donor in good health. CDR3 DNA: TGTGCCAGCAGTCCGGCGCGGGCCGGGGAGCTGTTTTTT. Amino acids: CASSPARAGELFF.